This T cell receptor beta chain is drawn from a study of T cells in Graves' hyperthyroidism and ophthalmopathy. Study-wide background: Peripheral blood was drawn at first diagnosis, prior to all treatment. General study findings and limits: Model output signaled ophthalmopathy a median 6.5 months ahead of onset.

Regions amplified from RNA transcripts were the TCR beta CDR3 regions. A first-round RT-PCR of the TCR CDR3 used the HTBI primer set. One entry per CDR3 protein, called by TCRdb with MiXCR from the multiplex PCR reads. The table lists roughly 650,000 distinct CDR3 sequences, approximately 15% of them singletons. For this clonotype: Antigen: not known.

This CDR3 has 14 residues. CDR1 is MGHDK, CDR2 SYGVNS, per germline. Unmatched junction bases numbered 2, after V lost 1 base and J lost 5 bases. The receptor was derived from a woman in her 40s with Graves' ophthalmopathy. Sequenced: blood. The gene calls are TRBV25-1 and TRBJ1-1, with 9 bases matching TRBD1. The CDR3 reads CASSEWDRVTEAFF. The DNA of the CDR3 is TGTGCCAGCAGTGAATGGGACAGGGTAACTGAAGCTTTCTTT.